One T cell receptor (beta chain) is described in this entry. Researchers ran the PCR with 60 Vbeta and 13 Jbeta primers. Clones were read by immunoSEQ multiplex PCR, and TCRdb kept only the in-frame ones, dropping some. The data hold about 160,000 clones, with roughly 72% observed a single time. These data are taken from a study of cytomegalovirus exposure and HLA in healthy donors. From germline, CDR1 is SGHVS and CDR2 FQNEAQ. V was trimmed by 2 bases and J by 6 bases, leaving 6 bases between them. CDR3 size: 12 residues. The V call is TRBV7-8, the J call TRBJ2-3; no clear D. Sequencing used PBMCs. This clonotype was sampled from a man aged 40-49 years in good health and CMV-seropositive. The CDR3 DNA is TGTGCCAGCAGCTTACAACGGGATACGCAGTATTTT. This gives the protein CASSLQRDTQYF.